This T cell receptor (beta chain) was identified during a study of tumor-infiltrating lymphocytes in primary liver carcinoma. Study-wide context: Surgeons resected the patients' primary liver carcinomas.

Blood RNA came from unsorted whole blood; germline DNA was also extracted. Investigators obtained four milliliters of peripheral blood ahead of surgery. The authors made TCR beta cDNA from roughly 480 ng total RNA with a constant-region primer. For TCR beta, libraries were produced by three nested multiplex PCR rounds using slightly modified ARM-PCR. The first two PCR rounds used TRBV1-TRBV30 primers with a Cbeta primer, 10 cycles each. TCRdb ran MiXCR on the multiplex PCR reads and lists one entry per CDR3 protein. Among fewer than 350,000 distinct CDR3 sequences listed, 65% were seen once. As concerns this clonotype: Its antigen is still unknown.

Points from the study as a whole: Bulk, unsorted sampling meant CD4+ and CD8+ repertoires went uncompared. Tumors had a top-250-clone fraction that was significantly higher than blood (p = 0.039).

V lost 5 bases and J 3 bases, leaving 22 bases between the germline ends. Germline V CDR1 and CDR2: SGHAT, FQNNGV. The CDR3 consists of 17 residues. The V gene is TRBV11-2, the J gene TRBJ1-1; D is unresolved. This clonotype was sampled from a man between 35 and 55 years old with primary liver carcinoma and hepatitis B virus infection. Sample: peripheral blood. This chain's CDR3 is CASSPLGTEFMDTEAFF. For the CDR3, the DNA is TGTGCCAGCAGCCCCCTAGGAACGGAGTTCATGGACACTGAAGCTTTCTTT.